The source of this TCR beta chain is a study of T-cell reconstitution after alpha-beta-depleted transplantation in children. The CDR3 totals 14 residues. Unmatched junction bases numbered 4, after V lost 2 bases and J lost 5 bases. Germline loops: CDR1 MNHEY, CDR2 SVGEGT. Preparation of the TCRbeta library was carried out with unique molecular identifiers. TCRdb reprocessed the PCR reads with MiXCR, giving one entry per CDR3 protein. This sample has under 850,000 distinct CDR3 sequences, with around 12% found just once. This clonotype was seen only a few times. The sequence came from a girl aged 2-9 years with congenital amegakaryocytic thrombocytopenia, due to receive a stem cell transplant. Sequencing used PBMCs, obtained before TCRalphabeta/CD19-depleted stem cell transplant. V is TRBV6-2 or TRBV6-3 and J is TRBJ2-7; 9 nucleotides line up with TRBD2. The CDR3 reads CASSYGGRADEQYF. CDR3 sequence (DNA): TGTGCCAGCAGTTACGGCGGGAGGGCCGACGAGCAGTACTTC.